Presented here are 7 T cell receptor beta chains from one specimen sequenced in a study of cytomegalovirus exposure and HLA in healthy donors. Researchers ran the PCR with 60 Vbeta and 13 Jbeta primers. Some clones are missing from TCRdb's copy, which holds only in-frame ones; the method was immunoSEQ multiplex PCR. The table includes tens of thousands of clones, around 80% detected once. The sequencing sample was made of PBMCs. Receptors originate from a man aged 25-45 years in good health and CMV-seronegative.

The CDR3: CASSPTTSGINYEQYF. The CDR3 coding sequence is TGTGCCAGCAGCCCTACCACATCCGGGATCAACTACGAGCAGTACTTC. This chain links TRBV28 with TRBJ2-7; tentative D call: TRBD2 (5 bases). CDR1 and CDR2 (germline): MDHEN, SYDVKM. The CDR3 is made up of 16 amino acids. V was trimmed by 6 bases and J by 3 bases, leaving 21 bases between them.

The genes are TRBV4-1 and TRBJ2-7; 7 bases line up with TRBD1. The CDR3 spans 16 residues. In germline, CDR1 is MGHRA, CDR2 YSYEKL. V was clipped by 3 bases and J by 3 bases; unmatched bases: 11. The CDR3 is CASSQSGQASSYEQYF. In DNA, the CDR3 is TGCGCCAGCAGCCAGTCTGGACAGGCGAGTAGCTACGAGCAGTACTTC.

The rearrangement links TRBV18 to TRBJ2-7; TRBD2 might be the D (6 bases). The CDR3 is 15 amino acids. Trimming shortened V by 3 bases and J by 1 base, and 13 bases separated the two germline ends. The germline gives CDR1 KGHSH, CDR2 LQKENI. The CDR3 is CASSPGGVRSYEQYF. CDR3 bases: TGTGCCAGCTCACCGGGCGGGGTCCGGTCCTACGAGCAGTACTTC. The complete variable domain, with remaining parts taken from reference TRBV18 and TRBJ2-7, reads NAGVMQNPRHLVRRRGQEARLRCSPMKGHSHVYWYRQLPEEGLKFMVYLQKENIIDESGMPKERFSAEFPKEGPSILRIQQVVRGDSAAYFCASSPGGVRSYEQYFGPGTRLTVT.

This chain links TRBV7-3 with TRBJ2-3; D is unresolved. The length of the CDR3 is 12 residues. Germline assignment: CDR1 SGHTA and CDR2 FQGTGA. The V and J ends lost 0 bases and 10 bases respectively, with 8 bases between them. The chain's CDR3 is CASSLTEGAQYF. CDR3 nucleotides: TGTGCCAGCAGCTTAACAGAAGGAGCGCAGTATTTT.

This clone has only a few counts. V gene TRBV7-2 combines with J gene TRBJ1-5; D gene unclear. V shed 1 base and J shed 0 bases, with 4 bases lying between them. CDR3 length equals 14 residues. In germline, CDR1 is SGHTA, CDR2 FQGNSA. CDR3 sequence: CASSLGHSNQPQHF. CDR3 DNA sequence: TGTGCCAGCAGCTTAGGACATAGCAATCAGCCCCAGCATTTT.

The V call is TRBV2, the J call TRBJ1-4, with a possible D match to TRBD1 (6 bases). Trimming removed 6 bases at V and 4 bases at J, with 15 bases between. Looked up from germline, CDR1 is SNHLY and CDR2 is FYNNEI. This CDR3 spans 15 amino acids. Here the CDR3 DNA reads TGTGCCAGCAGAGCACCGGGACAATTTAATGAAAAACTGTTTTTT. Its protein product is CASRAPGQFNEKLFF.

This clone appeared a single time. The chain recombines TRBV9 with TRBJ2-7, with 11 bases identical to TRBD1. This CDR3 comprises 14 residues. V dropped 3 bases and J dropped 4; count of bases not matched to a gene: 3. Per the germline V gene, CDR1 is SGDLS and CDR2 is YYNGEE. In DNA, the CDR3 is TGTGCCAGCAGCGCCCGGGACAGGGGGTACGAGCAGTACTTC. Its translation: CASSARDRGYEQYF.